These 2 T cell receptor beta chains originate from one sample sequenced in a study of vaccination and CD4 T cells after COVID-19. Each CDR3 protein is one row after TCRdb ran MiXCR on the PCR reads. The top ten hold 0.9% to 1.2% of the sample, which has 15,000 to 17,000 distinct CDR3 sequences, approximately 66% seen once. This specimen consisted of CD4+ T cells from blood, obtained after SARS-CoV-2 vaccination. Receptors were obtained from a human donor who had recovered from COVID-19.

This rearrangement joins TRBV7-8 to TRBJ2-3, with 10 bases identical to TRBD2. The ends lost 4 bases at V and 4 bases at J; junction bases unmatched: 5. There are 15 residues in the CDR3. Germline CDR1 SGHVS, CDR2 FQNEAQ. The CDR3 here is CASSSGLAVADTQYF. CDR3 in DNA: TGTGCCAGCAGCTCAGGACTAGCGGTTGCAGATACGCAGTATTTT.

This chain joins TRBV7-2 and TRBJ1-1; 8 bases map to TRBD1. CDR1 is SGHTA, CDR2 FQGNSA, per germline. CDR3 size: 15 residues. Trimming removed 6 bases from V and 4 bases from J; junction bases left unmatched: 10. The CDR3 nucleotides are TGTGCCAGCAGTCGAGGGGACAGGAGAGGCACTGAAGCTTTCTTT. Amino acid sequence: CASSRGDRRGTEAFF.